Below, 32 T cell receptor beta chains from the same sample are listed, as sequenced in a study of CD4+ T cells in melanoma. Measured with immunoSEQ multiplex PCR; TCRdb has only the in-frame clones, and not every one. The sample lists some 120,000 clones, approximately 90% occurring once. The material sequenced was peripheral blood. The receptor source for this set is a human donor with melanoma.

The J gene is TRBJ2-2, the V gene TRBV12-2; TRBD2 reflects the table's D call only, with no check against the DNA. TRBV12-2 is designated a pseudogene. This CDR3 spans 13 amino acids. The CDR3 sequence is CASRAGRTGELFF. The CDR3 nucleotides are TGTGCAAGTCGCGCGGGCCGGACCGGGGAGCTGTTTTTT.

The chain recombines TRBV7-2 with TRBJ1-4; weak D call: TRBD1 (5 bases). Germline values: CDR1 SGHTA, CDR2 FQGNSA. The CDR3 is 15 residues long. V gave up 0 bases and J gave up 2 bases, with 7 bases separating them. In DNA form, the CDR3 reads TGTGCCAGCAGCTTAGCTGGGGGTACTAATGAAAAACTGTTTTTT. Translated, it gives CASSLAGGTNEKLFF.

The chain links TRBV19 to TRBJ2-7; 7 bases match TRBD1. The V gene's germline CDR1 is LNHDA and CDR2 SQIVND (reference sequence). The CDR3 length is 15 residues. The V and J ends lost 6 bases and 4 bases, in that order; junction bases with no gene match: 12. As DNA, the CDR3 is TGTGCCAGTAGGCACACCGGGACAGTTGGGTACGAGCAGTACTTC. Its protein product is CASRHTGTVGYEQYF.

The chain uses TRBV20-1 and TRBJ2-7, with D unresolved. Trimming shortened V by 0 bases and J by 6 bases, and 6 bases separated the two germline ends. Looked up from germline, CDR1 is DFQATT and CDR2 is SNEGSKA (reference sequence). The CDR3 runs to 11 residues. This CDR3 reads CSARDLAEQYF. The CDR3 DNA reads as TGCAGTGCTAGAGATCTGGCCGAGCAGTACTTC.

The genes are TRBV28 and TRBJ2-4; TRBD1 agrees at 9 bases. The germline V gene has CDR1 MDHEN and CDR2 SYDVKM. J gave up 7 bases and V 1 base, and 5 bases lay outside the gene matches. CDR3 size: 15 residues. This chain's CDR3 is CASSLLTGGRNIQYF. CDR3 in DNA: TGTGCCAGCAGTTTATTGACAGGGGGTCGGAACATTCAGTACTTC.

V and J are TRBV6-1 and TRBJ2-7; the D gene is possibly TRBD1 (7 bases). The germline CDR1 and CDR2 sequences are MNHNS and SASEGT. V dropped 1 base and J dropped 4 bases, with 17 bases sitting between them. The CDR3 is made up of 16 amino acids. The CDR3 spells CASSEGRQGGLYEQYF. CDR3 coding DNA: TGTGCCAGCAGTGAAGGGCGGCAGGGGGGTTTGTACGAGCAGTACTTC.

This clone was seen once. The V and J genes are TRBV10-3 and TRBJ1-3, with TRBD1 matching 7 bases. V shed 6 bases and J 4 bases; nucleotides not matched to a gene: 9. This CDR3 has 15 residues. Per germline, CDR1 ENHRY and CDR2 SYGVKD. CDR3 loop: CAIRDKDRAGNTIYF. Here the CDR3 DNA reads TGTGCCATCAGAGACAAAGACAGGGCCGGAAACACCATATATTTT.

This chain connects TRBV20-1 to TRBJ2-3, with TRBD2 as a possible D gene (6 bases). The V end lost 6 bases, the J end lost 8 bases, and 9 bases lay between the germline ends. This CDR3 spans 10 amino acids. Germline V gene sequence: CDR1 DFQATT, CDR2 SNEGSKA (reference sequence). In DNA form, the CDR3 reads TGCAGTGCCAGTAGCGGTACGCAGTATTTT. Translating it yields CSASSGTQYF.

CDR3 bases: TGTGCCAGTAGCCGGGGGGGCCCGGGAGGCTACACCTTC. It is translated as CASSRGGPGGYTF. The chain employs TRBV19 and TRBJ1-2; D may be TRBD1 (6 bases). Germline CDR1 LNHDA, CDR2 SQIVND (reference sequence). V dropped 6 bases and J dropped 8 bases, with 16 bases sitting between them. The CDR3 covers 13 residues.

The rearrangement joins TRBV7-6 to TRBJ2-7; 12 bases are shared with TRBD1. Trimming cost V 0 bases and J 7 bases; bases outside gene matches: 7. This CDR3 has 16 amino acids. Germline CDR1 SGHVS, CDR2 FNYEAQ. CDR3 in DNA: TGTGCCAGCAGCTTAGCTGCCGGGACAGGGGGCAGAGAGCAGTACTTC. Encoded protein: CASSLAAGTGGREQYF.

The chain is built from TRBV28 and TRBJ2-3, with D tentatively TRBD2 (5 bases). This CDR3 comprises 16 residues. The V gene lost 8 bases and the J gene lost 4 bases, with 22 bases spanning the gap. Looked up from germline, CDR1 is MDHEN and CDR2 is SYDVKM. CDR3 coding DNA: TGTGCCAGCGGTAACCCACTAGACCCGACTTCAGATACGCAGTATTTT. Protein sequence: CASGNPLDPTSDTQYF.

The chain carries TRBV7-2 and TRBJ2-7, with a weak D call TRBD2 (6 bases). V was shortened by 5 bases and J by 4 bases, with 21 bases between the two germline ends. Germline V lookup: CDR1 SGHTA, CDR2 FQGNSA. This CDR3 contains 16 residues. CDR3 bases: TGTGCCAGCAGCGGCTACCAACGGGGGTCAGGGTACGAGCAGTACTTC. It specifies CASSGYQRGSGYEQYF.

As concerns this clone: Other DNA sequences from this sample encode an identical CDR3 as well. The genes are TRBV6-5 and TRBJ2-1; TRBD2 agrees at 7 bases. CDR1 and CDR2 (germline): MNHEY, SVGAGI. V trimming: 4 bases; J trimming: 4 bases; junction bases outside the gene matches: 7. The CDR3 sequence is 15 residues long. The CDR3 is CASSSQGTTYNEQFF. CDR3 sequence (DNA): TGTGCCAGCAGTTCCCAAGGGACTACTTACAATGAGCAGTTCTTC.

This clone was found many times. CDR3 in amino acids: CASSVFLTPRDGYTF. CDR3 bases: TGTGCCAGCAGCGTATTCCTGACCCCTCGCGATGGCTACACCTTC. The rearrangement joins TRBV9 to TRBJ1-2; unclear D gene. Germline V CDR1 and CDR2: SGDLS, YYNGEE. V lost 1 base, J lost 6 bases, and 16 bases lay in between. The length of the CDR3 is 15 residues.

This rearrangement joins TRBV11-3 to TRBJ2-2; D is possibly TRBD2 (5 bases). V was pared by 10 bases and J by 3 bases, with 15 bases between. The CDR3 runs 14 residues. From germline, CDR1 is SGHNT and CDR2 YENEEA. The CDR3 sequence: CATARTQYTGELFF. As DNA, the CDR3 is TGTGCCACCGCGAGGACTCAATACACCGGGGAGCTGTTTTTT.

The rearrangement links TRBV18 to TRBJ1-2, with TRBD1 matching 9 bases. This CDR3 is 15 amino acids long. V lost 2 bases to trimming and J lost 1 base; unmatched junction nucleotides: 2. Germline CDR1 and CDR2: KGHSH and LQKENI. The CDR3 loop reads CASSPGTGNNYGYTF. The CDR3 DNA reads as TGTGCCAGCTCACCAGGGACAGGGAATAACTATGGCTACACCTTC.

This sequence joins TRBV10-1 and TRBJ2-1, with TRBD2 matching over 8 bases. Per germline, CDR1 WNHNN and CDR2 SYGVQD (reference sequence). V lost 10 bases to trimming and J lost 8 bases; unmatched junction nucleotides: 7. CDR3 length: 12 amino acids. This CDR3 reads CANGRAPHEQFF. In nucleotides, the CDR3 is TGCGCCAACGGGAGGGCCCCTCATGAGCAGTTCTTC.

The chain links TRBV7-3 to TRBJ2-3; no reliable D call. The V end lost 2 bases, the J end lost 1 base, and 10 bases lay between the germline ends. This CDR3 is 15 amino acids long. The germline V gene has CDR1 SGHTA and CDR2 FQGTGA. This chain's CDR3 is CASSLVRSGTDTQYF. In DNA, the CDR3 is TGTGCCAGCAGCTTAGTGCGGTCCGGCACAGATACGCAGTATTTT.

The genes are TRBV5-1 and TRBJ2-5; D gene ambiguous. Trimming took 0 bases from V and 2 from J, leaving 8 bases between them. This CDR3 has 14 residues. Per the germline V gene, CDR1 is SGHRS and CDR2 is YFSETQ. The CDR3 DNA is TGCGCCAGCAGCTTGGTCGGCATGCAAGAGACCCAGTACTTC. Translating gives CASSLVGMQETQYF.

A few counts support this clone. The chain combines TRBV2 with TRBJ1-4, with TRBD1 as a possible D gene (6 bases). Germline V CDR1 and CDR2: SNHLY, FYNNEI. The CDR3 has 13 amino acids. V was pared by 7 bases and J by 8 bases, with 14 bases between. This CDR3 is CASNLQGREKLFF. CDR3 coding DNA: TGTGCCAGCAACTTACAGGGAAGGGAAAAACTGTTTTTT.

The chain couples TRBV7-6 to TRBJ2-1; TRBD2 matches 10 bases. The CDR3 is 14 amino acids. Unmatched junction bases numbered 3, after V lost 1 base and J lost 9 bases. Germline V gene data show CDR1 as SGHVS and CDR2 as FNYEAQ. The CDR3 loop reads CASSLGLAGAEQFF. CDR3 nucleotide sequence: TGTGCCAGCAGCTTAGGTCTAGCGGGAGCTGAGCAGTTCTTC.

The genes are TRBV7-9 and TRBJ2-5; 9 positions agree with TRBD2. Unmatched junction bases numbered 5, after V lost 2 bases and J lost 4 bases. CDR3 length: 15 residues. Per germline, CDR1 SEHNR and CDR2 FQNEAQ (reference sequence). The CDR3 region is CASSLWREGRETQYF. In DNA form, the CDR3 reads TGTGCCAGCAGCTTATGGCGGGAGGGACGAGAGACCCAGTACTTC.

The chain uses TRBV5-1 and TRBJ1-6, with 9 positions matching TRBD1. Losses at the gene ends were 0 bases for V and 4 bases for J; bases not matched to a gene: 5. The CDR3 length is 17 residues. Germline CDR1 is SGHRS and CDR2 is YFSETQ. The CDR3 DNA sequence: TGCGCCAGCAGCTTGGGGGACAGGGACCTTTATAATTCACCCCTCCACTTT. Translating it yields CASSLGDRDLYNSPLHF. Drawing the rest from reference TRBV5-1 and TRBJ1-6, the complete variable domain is KAGVTQTPRYLIKTRGQQVTLSCSPISGHRSVSWYQQTPGQGLQFLFEYFSETQRNKGNFPGRFSGRQFSNSRSEMNVSTLELGDSALYLCASSLGDRDLYNSPLHFGNGTRLTVT.

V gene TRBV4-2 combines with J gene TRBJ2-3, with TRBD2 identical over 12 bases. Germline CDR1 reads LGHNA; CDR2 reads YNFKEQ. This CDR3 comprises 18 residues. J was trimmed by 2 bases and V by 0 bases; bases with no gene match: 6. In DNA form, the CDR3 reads TGTGCCAGCAGCCAAGAGGTCACTAGCGGGGGGCCCACAGATACGCAGTATTTT. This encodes CASSQEVTSGGPTDTQYF.

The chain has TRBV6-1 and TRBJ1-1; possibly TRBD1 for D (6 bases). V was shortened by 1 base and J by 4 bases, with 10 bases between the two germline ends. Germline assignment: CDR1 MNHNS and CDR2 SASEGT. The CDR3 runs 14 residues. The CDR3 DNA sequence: TGTGCCAGCAGTGAAGGGGGGCTGATCACTGAAGCTTTCTTT. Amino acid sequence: CASSEGGLITEAFF.

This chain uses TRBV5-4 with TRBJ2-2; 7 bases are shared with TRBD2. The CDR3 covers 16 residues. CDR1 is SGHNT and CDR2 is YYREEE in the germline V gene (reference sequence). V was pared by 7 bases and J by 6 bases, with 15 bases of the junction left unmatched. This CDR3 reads CASFQREKGSSGELFF. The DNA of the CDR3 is TGTGCCAGCTTTCAGCGGGAAAAAGGTTCTTCCGGGGAGCTGTTTTTT.

CDR3 protein: CASSLTGFSGGNGYTF. CDR3 coding DNA: TGTGCCAGCAGTTTAACGGGTTTTTCAGGGGGCAATGGCTACACCTTC. V is TRBV28 and J is TRBJ1-2; TRBD1 agrees at 8 bases. Trimming took 2 bases from V and 6 from J; bases not matched to a gene: 11. Germline V gives CDR1 MDHEN, CDR2 SYDVKM. This CDR3 spans 16 amino acids.

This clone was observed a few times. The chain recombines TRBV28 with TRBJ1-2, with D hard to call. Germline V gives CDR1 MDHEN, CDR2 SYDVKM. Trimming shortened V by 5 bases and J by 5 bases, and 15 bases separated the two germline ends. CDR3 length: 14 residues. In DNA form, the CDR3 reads TGTGCCAGCAGTCAATATCGGGCCACGTATGGCTACACCTTC. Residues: CASSQYRATYGYTF.

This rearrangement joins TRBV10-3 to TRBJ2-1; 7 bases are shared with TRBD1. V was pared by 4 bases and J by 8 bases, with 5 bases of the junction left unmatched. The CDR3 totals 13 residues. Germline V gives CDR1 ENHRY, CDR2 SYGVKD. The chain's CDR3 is CAISGTGIDEQFF. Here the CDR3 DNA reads TGTGCCATCAGTGGGACAGGTATTGATGAGCAGTTCTTC.

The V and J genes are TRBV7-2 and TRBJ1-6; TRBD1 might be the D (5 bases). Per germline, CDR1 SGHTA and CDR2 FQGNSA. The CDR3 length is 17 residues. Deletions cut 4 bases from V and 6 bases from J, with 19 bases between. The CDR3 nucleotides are TGTGCCAGCAGCTCCCCTATCAGGGCAGATTTTAATTCACCCCTCCACTTT. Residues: CASSSPIRADFNSPLHF.

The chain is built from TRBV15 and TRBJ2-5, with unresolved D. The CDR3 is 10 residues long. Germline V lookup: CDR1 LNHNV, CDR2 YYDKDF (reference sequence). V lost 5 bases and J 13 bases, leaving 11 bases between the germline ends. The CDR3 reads CATSVPSPYF. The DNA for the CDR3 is TGTGCCACCAGCGTCCCTTCCCCGTACTTC.

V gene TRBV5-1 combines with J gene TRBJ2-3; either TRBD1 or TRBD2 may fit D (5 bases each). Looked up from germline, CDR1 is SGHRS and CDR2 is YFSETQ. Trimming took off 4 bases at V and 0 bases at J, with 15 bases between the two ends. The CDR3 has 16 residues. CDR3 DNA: TGCGCCAGCAGCCCCGGGGCCTTGGCTAGCACAGATACGCAGTATTTT. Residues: CASSPGALASTDTQYF.